This T cell receptor beta chain was found in a study of T cells in Graves' hyperthyroidism and ophthalmopathy. The CDR3 extends over 16 amino acids. The V and J ends lost 4 bases and 10 bases, in that order; junction bases with no gene match: 13. The V gene's germline CDR1 is MDHEN and CDR2 SYDVKM. This clonotype was seen repeatedly, ten times or more. TCR beta CDR3 regions were amplified from RNA transcripts. RT-PCR in the first round (using the HTBI primer set) targeted the TCR CDR3. Each CDR3 protein gets one entry after TCRdb re-called the multiplex PCR reads with MiXCR. The repertoire holds some 500,000 distinct CDR3 sequences, around an eighth seen once, with 17% in the top ten.

The TCR comes from a woman between 18 and 29 years old with Graves' hyperthyroidism. The genes are TRBV28 and TRBJ2-1, with 10 bases fitting TRBD2. Sample: blood. The CDR3 protein is CASSSPLAGFFWEQFF. CDR3 coding DNA: TGTGCCAGCAGTTCCCCACTAGCGGGATTCTTTTGGGAGCAGTTCTTC.